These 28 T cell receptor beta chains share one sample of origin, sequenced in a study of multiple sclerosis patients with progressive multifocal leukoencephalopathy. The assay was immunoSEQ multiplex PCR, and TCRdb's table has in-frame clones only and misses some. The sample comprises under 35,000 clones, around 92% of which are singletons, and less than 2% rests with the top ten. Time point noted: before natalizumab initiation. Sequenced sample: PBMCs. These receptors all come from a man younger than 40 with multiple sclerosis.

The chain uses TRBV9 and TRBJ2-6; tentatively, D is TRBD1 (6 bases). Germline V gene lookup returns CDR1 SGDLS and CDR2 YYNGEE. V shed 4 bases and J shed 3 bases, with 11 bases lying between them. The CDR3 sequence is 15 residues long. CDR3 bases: TGTGCCAGCAGCCTCAGGGGAGATGGGGCCAACGTCCTGACTTTC. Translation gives CASSLRGDGANVLTF.

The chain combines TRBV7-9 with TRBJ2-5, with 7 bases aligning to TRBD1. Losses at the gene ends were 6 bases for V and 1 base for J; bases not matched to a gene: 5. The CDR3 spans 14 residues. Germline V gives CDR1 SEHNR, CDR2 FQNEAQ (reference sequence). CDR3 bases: TGTGCCAGCAGACAGGGACAGACCCAAGAGACCCAGTACTTC. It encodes CASRQGQTQETQYF.

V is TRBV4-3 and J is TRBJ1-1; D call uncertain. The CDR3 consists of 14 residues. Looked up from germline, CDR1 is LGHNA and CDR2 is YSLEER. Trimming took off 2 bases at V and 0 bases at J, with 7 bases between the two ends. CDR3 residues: CASSQLSVNTEAFF. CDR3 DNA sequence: TGCGCCAGCAGCCAACTCAGCGTGAACACTGAAGCTTTCTTT.

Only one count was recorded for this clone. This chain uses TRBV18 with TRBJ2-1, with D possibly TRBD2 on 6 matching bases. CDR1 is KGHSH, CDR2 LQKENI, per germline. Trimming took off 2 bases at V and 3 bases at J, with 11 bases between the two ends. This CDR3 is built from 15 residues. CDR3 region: CASSPGGYYYNEQFF. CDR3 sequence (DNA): TGTGCCAGCTCACCAGGGGGGTACTACTACAATGAGCAGTTCTTC. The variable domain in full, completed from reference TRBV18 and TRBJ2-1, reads NAGVMQNPRHLVRRRGQEARLRCSPMKGHSHVYWYRQLPEEGLKFMVYLQKENIIDESGMPKERFSAEFPKEGPSILRIQQVVRGDSAAYFCASSPGGYYYNEQFFGPGTRLTVL.

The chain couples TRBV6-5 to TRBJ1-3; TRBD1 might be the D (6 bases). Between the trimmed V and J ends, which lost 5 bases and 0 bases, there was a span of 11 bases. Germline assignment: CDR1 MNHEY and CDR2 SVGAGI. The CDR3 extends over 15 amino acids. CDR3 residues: CASSRDIRSGNTIYF. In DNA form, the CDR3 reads TGTGCCAGCAGTCGGGACATCCGCTCTGGAAACACCATATATTTT.

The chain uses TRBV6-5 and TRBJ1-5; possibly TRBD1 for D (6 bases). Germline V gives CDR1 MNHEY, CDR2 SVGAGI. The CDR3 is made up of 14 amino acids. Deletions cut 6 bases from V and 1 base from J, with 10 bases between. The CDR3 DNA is TGTGCCAGCAGGGCTCAGGGGAGCAATCAGCCCCAGCATTTT. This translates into CASRAQGSNQPQHF.

The CDR3 here is CASRSRELNTEAFF. CDR3 nucleotides: TGTGCCAGCAGGTCGAGGGAGTTGAACACTGAAGCTTTCTTT. V is TRBV6-1 and J is TRBJ1-1; no clear D. Germline-derived CDR1 and CDR2 are MNHNS and SASEGT. V lost 6 bases, J lost 0 bases, and 11 bases lay in between. The CDR3 is 14 amino acids.

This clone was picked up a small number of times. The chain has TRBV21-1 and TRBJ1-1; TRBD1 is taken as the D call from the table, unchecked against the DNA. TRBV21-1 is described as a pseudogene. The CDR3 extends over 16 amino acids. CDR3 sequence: CASSKAGARRNTEAFF. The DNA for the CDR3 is TGTGCCAGCAGCAAAGCAGGGGCGAGAAGAAACACTGAAGCTTTCTTT.

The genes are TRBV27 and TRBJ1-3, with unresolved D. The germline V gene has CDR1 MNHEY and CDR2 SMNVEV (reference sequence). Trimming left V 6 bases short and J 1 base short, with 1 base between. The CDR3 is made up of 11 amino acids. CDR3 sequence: CASRSGNTIYF. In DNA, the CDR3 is TGTGCCAGCAGGTCTGGAAACACCATATATTTT.

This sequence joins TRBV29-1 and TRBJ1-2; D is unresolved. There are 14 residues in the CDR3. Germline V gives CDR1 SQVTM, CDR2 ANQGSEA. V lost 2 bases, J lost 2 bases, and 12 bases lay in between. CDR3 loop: CSVEQRQTNYGYTF. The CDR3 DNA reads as TGCAGCGTTGAACAAAGGCAGACGAACTATGGCTACACCTTC.

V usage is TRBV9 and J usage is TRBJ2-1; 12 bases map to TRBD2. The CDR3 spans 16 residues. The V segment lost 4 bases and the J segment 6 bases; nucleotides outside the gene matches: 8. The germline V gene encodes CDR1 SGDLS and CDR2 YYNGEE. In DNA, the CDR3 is TGTGCCAGCAGCTTCCTGACTAGCGGGAGCACCAATGAGCAGTTCTTC. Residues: CASSFLTSGSTNEQFF.

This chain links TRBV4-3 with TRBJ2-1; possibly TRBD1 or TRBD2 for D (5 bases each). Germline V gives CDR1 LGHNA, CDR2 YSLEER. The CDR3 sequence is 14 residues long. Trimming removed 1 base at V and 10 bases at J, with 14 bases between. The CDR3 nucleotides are TGCGCCAGCAGCCAAGCCCGAGGGGTATACGAGCAGTTCTTC. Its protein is CASSQARGVYEQFF.

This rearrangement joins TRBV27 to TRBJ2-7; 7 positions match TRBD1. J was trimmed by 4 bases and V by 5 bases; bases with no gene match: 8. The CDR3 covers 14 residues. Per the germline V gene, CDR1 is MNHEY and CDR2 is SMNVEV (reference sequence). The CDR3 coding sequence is TGTGCCAGCAGTCCGACAGGGTTTGAATACGAGCAGTACTTC. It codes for CASSPTGFEYEQYF.

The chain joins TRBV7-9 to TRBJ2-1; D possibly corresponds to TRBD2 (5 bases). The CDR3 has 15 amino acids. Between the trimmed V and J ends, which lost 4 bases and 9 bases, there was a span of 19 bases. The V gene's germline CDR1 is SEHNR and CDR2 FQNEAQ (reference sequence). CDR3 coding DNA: TGTGCCAGCAGCTCCACCGATTCGGGATCGGTTGAGCAGTTCTTC. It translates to CASSSTDSGSVEQFF.

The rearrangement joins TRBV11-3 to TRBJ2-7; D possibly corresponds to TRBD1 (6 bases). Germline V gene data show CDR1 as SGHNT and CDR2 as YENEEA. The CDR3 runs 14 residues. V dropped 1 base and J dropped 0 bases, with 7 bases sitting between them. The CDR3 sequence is CASSLGGGSYEQYV. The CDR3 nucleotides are TGTGCCAGCAGCTTAGGAGGGGGCTCCTACGAGCAGTACGTC.

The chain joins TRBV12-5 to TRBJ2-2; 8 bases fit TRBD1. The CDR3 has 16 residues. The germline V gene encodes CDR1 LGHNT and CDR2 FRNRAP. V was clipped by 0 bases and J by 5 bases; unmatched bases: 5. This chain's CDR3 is CASGLVLGQGTGELFF. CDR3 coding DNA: TGTGCTAGTGGTTTGGTACTAGGACAGGGTACCGGGGAGCTGTTTTTT.

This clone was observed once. CDR3 sequence reads: CASSVATTGSQYF. CDR3 DNA: TGTGCCAGCAGCGTAGCTACCACCGGGTCCCAGTACTTC. The rearrangement links TRBV9 to TRBJ2-5; D gene uncertain. This CDR3 comprises 13 residues. Germline CDR1 and CDR2: SGDLS and YYNGEE. Trimming removed 0 bases at V and 9 bases at J, with 12 bases between. Supplemented by reference TRBV9 and TRBJ2-5, the full variable domain reads DSGVTQTPKHLITATGQRVTLRCSPRSGDLSVYWYQQSLDQGLQFLIQYYNGEERAKGNILERFSAQQFPDLHSELNLSSLELGDSALYFCASSVATTGSQYFGPGTRLLVL.

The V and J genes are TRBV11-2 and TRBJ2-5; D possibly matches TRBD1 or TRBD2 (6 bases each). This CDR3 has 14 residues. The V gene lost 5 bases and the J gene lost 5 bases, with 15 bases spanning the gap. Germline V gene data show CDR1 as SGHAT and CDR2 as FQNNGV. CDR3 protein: CASSTVRGRETQYF. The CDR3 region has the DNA TGTGCCAGCAGCACGGTACGGGGGCGGGAGACCCAGTACTTC.

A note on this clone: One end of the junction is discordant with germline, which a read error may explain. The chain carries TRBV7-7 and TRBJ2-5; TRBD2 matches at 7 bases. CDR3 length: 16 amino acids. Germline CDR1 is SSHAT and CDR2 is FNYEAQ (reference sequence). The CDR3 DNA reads TGTGCTAGCAGCTTGGGAGGGACCACCCCCCGGGAGACCCAGTACTTC. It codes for CASSLGGTTPRETQYF. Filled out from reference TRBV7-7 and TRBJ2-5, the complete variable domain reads GAGVSQSPRYKVTKRGQDVTLRCDPISSHATLYWYQQALGQGPEFLTYFNYEAQPDKSGLPSDRFSAERPEGSISTLTIQRTEQRDSAMYRCASSLGGTTPRETQYFGPGTRLLVL.

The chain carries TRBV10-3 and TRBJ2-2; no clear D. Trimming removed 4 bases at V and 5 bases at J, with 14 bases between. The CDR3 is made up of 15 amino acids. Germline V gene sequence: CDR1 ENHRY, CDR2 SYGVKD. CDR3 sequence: CAISASETTTGELFF. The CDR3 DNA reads TGTGCCATCAGTGCGTCTGAGACCACTACCGGGGAGCTGTTTTTT.

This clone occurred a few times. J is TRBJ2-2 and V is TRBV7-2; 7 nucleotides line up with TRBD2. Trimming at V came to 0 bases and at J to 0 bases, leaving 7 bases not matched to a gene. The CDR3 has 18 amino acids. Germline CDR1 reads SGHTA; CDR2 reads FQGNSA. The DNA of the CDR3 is TGTGCCAGCAGCTTAGCGGCTAGCGGCCAACCGAACACCGGGGAGCTGTTTTTT. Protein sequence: CASSLAASGQPNTGELFF.

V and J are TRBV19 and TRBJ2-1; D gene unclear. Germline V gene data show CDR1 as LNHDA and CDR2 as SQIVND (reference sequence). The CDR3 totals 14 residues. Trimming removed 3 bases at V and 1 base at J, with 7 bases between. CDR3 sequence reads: CASSIGRSYNEQFF. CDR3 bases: TGTGCCAGTAGTATTGGGCGGTCCTACAATGAGCAGTTCTTC.

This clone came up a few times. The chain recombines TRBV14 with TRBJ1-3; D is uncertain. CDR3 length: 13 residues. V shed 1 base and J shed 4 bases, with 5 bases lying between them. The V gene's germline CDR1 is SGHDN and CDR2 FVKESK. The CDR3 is CASSQVLGNTIYF. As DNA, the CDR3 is TGTGCCAGCAGCCAAGTCCTCGGAAACACCATATATTTT.

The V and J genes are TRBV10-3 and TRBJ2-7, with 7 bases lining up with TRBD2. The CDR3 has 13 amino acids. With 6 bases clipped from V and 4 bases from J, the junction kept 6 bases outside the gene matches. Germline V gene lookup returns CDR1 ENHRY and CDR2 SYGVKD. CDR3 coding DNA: TGTGCCATCAGGGACCAACTAGCGTACGAGCAGTACTTC. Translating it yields CAIRDQLAYEQYF.

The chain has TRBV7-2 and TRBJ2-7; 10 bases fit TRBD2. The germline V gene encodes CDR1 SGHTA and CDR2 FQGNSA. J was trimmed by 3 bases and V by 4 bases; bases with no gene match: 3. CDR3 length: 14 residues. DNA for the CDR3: TGTGCCAGCAGCTCTAGCGGGAGCTTCTACGAGCAGTACGTC. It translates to CASSSSGSFYEQYV.

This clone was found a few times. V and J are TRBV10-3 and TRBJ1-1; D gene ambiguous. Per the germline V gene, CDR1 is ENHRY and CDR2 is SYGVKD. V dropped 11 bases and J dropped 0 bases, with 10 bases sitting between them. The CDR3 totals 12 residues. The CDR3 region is CAAKNLNTEAFF. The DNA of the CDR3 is TGTGCCGCAAAGAATTTGAACACTGAAGCTTTCTTT.

The CDR3 region has the DNA TGTGCCACCAGCAGAGCTCCGGGGGAGACAGATACGCAGTATTTT. This codes for CATSRAPGETDTQYF. The chain links TRBV15 to TRBJ2-3; a possible D gene is TRBD2 (6 bases). The germline V and J ends were trimmed by 1 base and 3 bases, with 11 bases remaining between them. This CDR3 region has 15 residues. CDR1 LNHNV and CDR2 YYDKDF come from the germline V gene (reference sequence).

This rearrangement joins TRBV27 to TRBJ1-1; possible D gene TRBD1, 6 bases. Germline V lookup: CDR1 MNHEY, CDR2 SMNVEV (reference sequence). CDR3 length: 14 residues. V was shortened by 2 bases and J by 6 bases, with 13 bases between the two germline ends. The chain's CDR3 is CASSLRRGGSEAFF. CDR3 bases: TGTGCCAGCAGTTTACGCAGGGGAGGGTCTGAAGCTTTCTTT.